The entry below describes one TCR beta chain. Its antigen is unknown. One entry per CDR3 protein results from TCRdb running MiXCR on the 5' RACE reads. The data contain approximately 500,000 distinct CDR3 sequences, about 13% of them singletons. The sample originates from a study of CD8 T cells in ankylosing spondylitis. Broader study findings: Seven or eight highly homologous variants formed a TCR beta motif that appeared characteristic of ankylosing spondylitis blood. Peripheral blood samples showed relatively rare disease-linked clones, and these clones were CD8+.

Germline CDR1 is SGHTA and CDR2 is FQGNSA. The germline V and J ends were trimmed by 1 base and 0 bases, with 8 bases remaining between them. The CDR3 covers 15 residues. Sequenced sample: blood, either unsorted or a sorted T cell fraction (not recorded which). The chain links TRBV7-2 to TRBJ2-3, with D unclear. This TCR derives from a male donor with ankylosing spondylitis. The CDR3 bases are TGTGCCAGCAGCTTAGGACACTTTAGCACAGATACGCAGTATTTT. Protein: CASSLGHFSTDTQYF.